This T cell receptor beta chain came from a study of a mutant IDH1 vaccine in newly diagnosed glioma. Study-level background: Across weeks 1, 3, 5, 7, 11, 15, 19 and 23, patients received a vaccination each time, eight in all. Patients got their first vaccination 4-6 weeks after radiotherapy alone, or with temozolomide cycles.

Study-wide results and limits: Pseudoprogression apparently tracked independently of changes in top peripheral T cell clonotypes. Less than 95% of patients showed vaccine-induced immune responses across multiple MHC alleles.

This clone was counted once. The antigen is unknown. Time point given: week 23, last vaccination. The content of each vaccine dose was 300 ug of mutant IDH1 20-mer peptide, and topical imiquimod accompanied it. Sequenced by immunoSEQ multiplex PCR; TCRdb stores in-frame clones only, minus some. The sample shows tens of thousands of clones, over 75% of them seen only once. The CDR3 is 17 residues long. Germline CDR1 reads LNHDA; CDR2 reads SQIVND (reference sequence). V shed 5 bases and J shed 3 bases, with 21 bases lying between them. This specimen consisted of PBMCs, obtained from a glioma patient whose treatment included an IDH1 peptide vaccine. The source is a man aged 18 to 30 with glioma. The chain combines TRBV19 with TRBJ2-3, with D perhaps TRBD2 (6 bases). CDR3 nucleotides: TGTGCCAGTAGTCCTTGGCTGGGAACGGGGGATACAGATACGCAGTATTTT. This sequence encodes CASSPWLGTGDTDTQYF.